Shown below are 11 T cell receptor beta chains from a single sample sequenced in a study of CD8 T cells in ankylosing spondylitis. TCRdb processed the 5' RACE reads anew with MiXCR; each CDR3 protein has one entry. Among more than 95,000 distinct CDR3 sequences listed, about 8.3% were seen once. Sequenced: blood, either unsorted or a sorted T cell fraction (not recorded which). The source is a male donor with ankylosing spondylitis or in good health (not recorded which).

This clonotype has at least ten counts. The chain couples TRBV20-1 to TRBJ2-5, with 9 bases aligning to TRBD1. The CDR3 runs to 14 residues. After removal of 3 bases from V and 4 bases from J, the junction contained 6 bases not matched to a gene. Per the germline V gene, CDR1 is DFQATT and CDR2 is SNEGSKA (reference sequence). The DNA for the CDR3 is TGCAGTGCTAGCGTTGGGACAGGGTCAGAGACCCAGTACTTC. Translating gives CSASVGTGSETQYF.

This clonotype was found many times. The chain is built from TRBV7-2 and TRBJ2-1, with 7 bases matching TRBD1. This CDR3 contains 12 residues. V shed 3 bases, J shed 13 bases, and the junction held 6 bases outside the gene matches. CDR1 and CDR2 (germline): SGHTA, FQGNSA. DNA for the CDR3: TGTGCCAGCAGCTTCTCAGGACAGGCTCAGTTCTTC. Protein sequence: CASSFSGQAQFF.

This clonotype was detected many times. The chain has TRBV12-3 or TRBV12-4 and TRBJ2-6, with D maybe TRBD1 (6 bases). This CDR3 comprises 17 residues. Trimming left V 5 bases short and J 0 bases short, with 14 bases between. The CDR3 loop reads CASSQGPRSSGANVLTF. DNA for the CDR3: TGTGCCAGCAGTCAGGGGCCAAGGTCCTCTGGGGCCAACGTCCTGACTTTC.

This clonotype has ten or more counts. The gene calls are TRBV6-2 or TRBV6-3 and TRBJ1-5, with TRBD1 identical over 11 bases. The CDR3 loop spans 17 amino acids. The germline V gene has CDR1 MNHEY and CDR2 SVGEGT. Trimming cost V 6 bases and J 1 base; bases outside gene matches: 8. Written as DNA, the CDR3 is TGTGCCAGCAGACGGACAGGGGGCAGGCGGAGCAATCAGCCCCAGCATTTT. Its translation: CASRRTGGRRSNQPQHF.

This clonotype was picked up many times. The chain joins TRBV2 to TRBJ1-1; 8 positions match TRBD1. Germline-derived CDR1 and CDR2 are SNHLY and FYNNEI. The CDR3 extends over 13 amino acids. CDR3 protein: CGATGEVGTEAFF. The CDR3, as DNA: TGTGGCGCGACAGGGGAGGTGGGCACTGAAGCTTTCTTT.

This clonotype came up many times. This chain uses TRBV11-1 with TRBJ2-3; TRBD2 matches 7 bases. This CDR3 region has 18 residues. V trimming: 1 base; J trimming: 0 bases; junction bases outside the gene matches: 10. Looked up from germline, CDR1 is SGHAT and CDR2 is FQDESV (reference sequence). The CDR3: CASSLGSSGDFSTDTQYF. The CDR3 nucleotides are TGTGCCAGCAGCTTAGGGTCTAGCGGAGATTTTAGCACAGATACGCAGTATTTT.

This clonotype was counted at least ten times. This chain links TRBV12-3 or TRBV12-4 with TRBJ1-6, with TRBD1 identical over 8 bases. The V and J ends lost 7 bases and 7 bases, in that order; junction bases with no gene match: 6. There are 14 residues in the CDR3. The CDR3: CASTNRGYNSPLHF. CDR3 coding DNA: TGTGCCAGCACCAACAGGGGGTACAATTCACCCCTCCACTTT.

This clonotype was seen many times. The chain combines TRBV11-2 with TRBJ2-5, with unresolved D. Germline-derived CDR1 and CDR2 are SGHAT and FQNNGV. This CDR3 spans 11 amino acids. The V gene lost 2 bases and the J gene lost 7 bases, with 5 bases spanning the gap. As DNA, the CDR3 is TGTGCCAGCAGCTTATCTGTGACCCAGTACTTC. Protein sequence: CASSLSVTQYF.

This clonotype has a count of ten or more. V is TRBV5-1 and J is TRBJ2-1; the match to TRBD2 covers 8 bases. This CDR3 comprises 15 residues. The V gene end was trimmed by 3 bases and the J gene end by 1 base; junction bases not matched to a gene: 3. The germline V gene has CDR1 SGHRS and CDR2 YFSETQ. CDR3 coding DNA: TGCGCCAGCAGCTCCGGACTAGCTTCCTACAATGAGCAGTTCTTC. It encodes CASSSGLASYNEQFF.

This clonotype has at least ten counts. The gene calls are TRBV7-6 and TRBJ2-3; a weak D match, TRBD1 (7 bases). Germline CDR1 reads SGHVS; CDR2 reads FNYEAQ. CDR3 length: 17 amino acids. V was cut by 3 bases and J by 2 bases, with 18 bases left in between. The CDR3 coding sequence is TGTGCCAGCAGCTTTGGACAGGAGGGAAGGGTCACAGATACGCAGTATTTT. Translated: CASSFGQEGRVTDTQYF.

There are many counts of this clonotype. The chain recombines TRBV5-6 with TRBJ2-5, with D hard to call. V lost 1 base to trimming and J lost 2 bases, with 3 bases between them. Germline V CDR1 and CDR2: SGHDT, YYEEEE. The CDR3 extends over 12 amino acids. The chain's CDR3 is CASSLNQETQYF. The CDR3 bases are TGTGCCAGCAGCTTGAATCAAGAGACCCAGTACTTC.